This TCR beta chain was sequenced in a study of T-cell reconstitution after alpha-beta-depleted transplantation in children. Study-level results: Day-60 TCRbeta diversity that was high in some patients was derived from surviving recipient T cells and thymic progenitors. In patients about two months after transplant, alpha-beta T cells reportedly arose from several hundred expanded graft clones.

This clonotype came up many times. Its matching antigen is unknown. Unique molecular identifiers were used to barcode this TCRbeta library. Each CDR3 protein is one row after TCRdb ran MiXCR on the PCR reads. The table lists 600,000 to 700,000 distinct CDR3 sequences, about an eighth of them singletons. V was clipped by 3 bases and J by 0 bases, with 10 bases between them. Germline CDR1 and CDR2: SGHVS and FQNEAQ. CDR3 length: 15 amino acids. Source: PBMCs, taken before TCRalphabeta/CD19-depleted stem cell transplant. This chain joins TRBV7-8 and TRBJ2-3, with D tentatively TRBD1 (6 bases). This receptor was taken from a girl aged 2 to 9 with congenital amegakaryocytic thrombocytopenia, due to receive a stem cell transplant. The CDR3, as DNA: TGTGCCAGCAGCTTGGGACATCCTAGCACAGATACGCAGTATTTT. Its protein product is CASSLGHPSTDTQYF.